The 30 T cell receptor beta chains reported below all come from one sample, sequenced in a study of identifying expanded T cells in peripheral blood (dated by TCRdb to between 2018 and 2021). Libraries were built with the immunoSEQ multiplex PCR assay. The source is immuneACCESS, and TCRdb retained only in-frame sequences with V and J called. Part of the clones is not carried over; for the studies checked, unresolved V genes explain less than half of this, and the remainder is unexplained. The sample has 100,000 to 150,000 clones on record, 86% of them singletons. 7% to 10% of the sample comes from the top ten. Material for sequencing was blood. These receptors all come from a person aged 18 to 70 in good health.

The chain links TRBV7-9 to TRBJ1-4, with 8 bases lining up with TRBD1. The length of the CDR3 is 15 residues. Germline V gene sequence: CDR1 SEHNR, CDR2 FQNEAQ (reference sequence). J was trimmed by 5 bases and V by 5 bases; bases with no gene match: 7. The CDR3 nucleotides are TGTGCCAGCAGCATACAGACAGGGGAAAATGAAAAACTGTTTTTT. Its protein product is CASSIQTGENEKLFF.

The CDR3 reads CASSPQGGNTEAFF. CDR3 nucleotide sequence: TGTGCCAGCAGCCCACAGGGGGGTAACACTGAAGCTTTCTTT. The chain has TRBV7-2 and TRBJ1-1; 8 nucleotides agree with TRBD1. The germline V gene has CDR1 SGHTA and CDR2 FQGNSA. V gave up 5 bases and J gave up 2 bases; unmatched junction bases: 4. CDR3 size: 14 residues.

This rearrangement joins TRBV4-2 to TRBJ2-1, with a tentative D call TRBD1 (6 bases). V was clipped by 4 bases and J by 5 bases, with 21 bases between them. The length of the CDR3 is 17 residues. Per the germline V gene, CDR1 is LGHNA and CDR2 is YNFKEQ. As DNA, the CDR3 is TGTGCCAGCAGCCCTACTGACAAACAGGGTCAAGACAATGAGCAGTTCTTC. It translates to CASSPTDKQGQDNEQFF.

The chain joins TRBV2 to TRBJ2-1; TRBD1 aligns across 7 bases. The length of the CDR3 is 15 residues. Germline V lookup: CDR1 SNHLY, CDR2 FYNNEI. The J segment lost 3 bases and the V segment lost 4 bases, leaving 6 bases of the junction unmatched. The CDR3 loop reads CASSGRTGSYNEQFF. The CDR3 DNA sequence: TGTGCCAGCAGTGGACGGACAGGAAGCTACAATGAGCAGTTCTTC. The variable domain in full, with the rest retrieved from reference TRBV2 and TRBJ2-1, is EPEVTQTPSHQVTQMGQEVILRCVPISNHLYFYWYRQILGQKVEFLVSFYNNEISEKSEIFDDQFSVERPDGSNFTLKIRSTKLEDSAMYFCASSGRTGSYNEQFFGPGTRLTVL.

This clone occurred once. This chain links TRBV2 with TRBJ1-4; D not certain. In germline, CDR1 is SNHLY, CDR2 FYNNEI. The CDR3 length is 15 residues. The V gene lost 6 bases and the J gene lost 0 bases, with 11 bases spanning the gap. CDR3 sequence: CASSAASATNEKLFF. For the CDR3, the DNA is TGTGCCAGCAGCGCCGCCTCTGCAACTAATGAAAAACTGTTTTTT.

The chain uses TRBV5-1 and TRBJ2-7; D might be TRBD1 or TRBD2, each matching 6 bases. CDR3 size: 16 residues. Germline V CDR1 and CDR2: SGHRS, YFSETQ. The germline V and J ends were trimmed by 0 bases and 3 bases, with 16 bases remaining between them. This CDR3 reads CASSLAPGEDIYEQYF. CDR3 coding DNA: TGCGCCAGCAGCTTGGCCCCAGGGGAGGATATCTACGAGCAGTACTTC.

The genes are TRBV7-3 and TRBJ2-2, with a tentative D call TRBD2 (6 bases). Per germline, CDR1 SGHTA and CDR2 FQGTGA. The CDR3 has 15 amino acids. Trimming took off 5 bases at V and 5 bases at J, with 15 bases between the two ends. CDR3 sequence reads: CASSPGTRGTGELFF. Written as DNA, the CDR3 is TGTGCCAGCAGCCCAGGGACCCGGGGGACCGGGGAGCTGTTTTTT.

This chain connects TRBV7-9 to TRBJ1-6; D remains unclear. V gave up 1 base and J gave up 8 bases, with 12 bases separating them. CDR3 size: 15 residues. CDR1 SEHNR and CDR2 FQNEAQ come from the germline V gene (reference sequence). CDR3 protein: CASSLGGSAYSPLHF. CDR3 DNA sequence: TGTGCCAGCAGCTTAGGAGGATCCGCCTATTCACCCCTCCACTTT.

The rearrangement joins TRBV7-3 to TRBJ2-2; D is unclear. Looked up from germline, CDR1 is SGHTA and CDR2 is FQGTGA. The CDR3 runs to 14 residues. Between the trimmed V and J ends, which lost 5 bases and 2 bases, there was a span of 9 bases. The CDR3 is CASSPILNTGELFF. CDR3 DNA sequence: TGTGCCAGCAGCCCTATATTAAACACCGGGGAGCTGTTTTTT.

The chain couples TRBV9 to TRBJ2-3; D unclear. CDR1 is SGDLS and CDR2 is YYNGEE in the germline V gene. V gave up 4 bases and J gave up 3 bases, with 9 bases separating them. The CDR3 totals 13 residues. CDR3 residues: CASSTSITDTQYF. The CDR3 nucleotides are TGTGCCAGCAGCACCTCGATTACAGATACGCAGTATTTT. Looking up the rest from reference TRBV9 and TRBJ2-3 gives the full variable domain: DSGVTQTPKHLITATGQRVTLRCSPRSGDLSVYWYQQSLDQGLQFLIQYYNGEERAKGNILERFSAQQFPDLHSELNLSSLELGDSALYFCASSTSITDTQYFGPGTRLTVL.

A few counts support this clone. J is TRBJ2-2 and V is TRBV29-1, with D perhaps assigned TRBD1 or TRBD2 (5 bases each). V lost 7 bases and J lost 7, with 13 bases in between. In germline, CDR1 is SQVTM, CDR2 ANQGSEA. The CDR3 has 12 residues. This chain's CDR3 is CSAGGTDGELFF. CDR3 sequence (DNA): TGCAGCGCCGGTGGGACGGACGGGGAGCTGTTTTTT.

This chain connects TRBV15 to TRBJ1-5; D ambiguous. The CDR3 runs 14 residues. V was trimmed by 0 bases and J by 4 bases, leaving 7 bases between them. Germline V lookup: CDR1 LNHNV, CDR2 YYDKDF (reference sequence). In nucleotides, the CDR3 is TGTGCCACCAGCAGAGATCAGGTAAATCAGCCCCAGCATTTT. Its translation is CATSRDQVNQPQHF.

The chain is built from TRBV9 and TRBJ1-1; D remains unclear. V lost 3 bases, J lost 6 bases, and 9 bases lay in between. CDR1 and CDR2 from the germline V gene are SGDLS and YYNGEE. There are 12 residues in the CDR3. The CDR3 region is CASSDQDSEAFF. CDR3 DNA: TGTGCCAGCAGCGATCAGGACTCTGAAGCTTTCTTT.

This clone is a singleton in its sample. The chain joins TRBV19 to TRBJ2-5, with 9 bases identical to TRBD1. Per germline, CDR1 LNHDA and CDR2 SQIVND (reference sequence). The CDR3 has 14 amino acids. V lost 4 bases and J lost 4; bases outside the gene matches: 4. The CDR3 sequence: CASSKMTGGETQYF. Here the CDR3 DNA reads TGTGCCAGTAGTAAAATGACAGGGGGAGAGACCCAGTACTTC. The full variable domain, completed using reference TRBV19 and TRBJ2-5, is DGGITQSPKYLFRKEGQNVTLSCEQNLNHDAMYWYRQDPGQGLRLIYYSQIVNDFQKGDIAEGYSVSREKKESFPLTVTSAQKNPTAFYLCASSKMTGGETQYFGPGTRLLVL.

This chain connects TRBV18 to TRBJ2-3; D might be TRBD2 (6 bases). Germline V gene data show CDR1 as KGHSH and CDR2 as LQKENI. The CDR3 runs to 13 residues. With 6 bases removed from V and 5 bases from J, the gap between germline ends came to 12 bases. The CDR3 DNA is TGTGCCAGCTCTCCCGGGACTGGAGATACGCAGTATTTT. This translates into CASSPGTGDTQYF.

This sequence joins TRBV2 and TRBJ2-5; 8 bases are a match to TRBD1. The CDR3 runs 14 residues. In germline, CDR1 is SNHLY, CDR2 FYNNEI. V dropped 3 bases and J dropped 5; count of bases not matched to a gene: 5. This CDR3 is CASSEGQVHETQYF. CDR3 coding DNA: TGTGCCAGCAGTGAGGGACAGGTTCACGAGACCCAGTACTTC.

The chain is built from TRBV30 and TRBJ2-1; TRBD2 aligns across 10 bases. Trimming removed 5 bases from V and 6 bases from J; junction bases left unmatched: 13. Germline CDR1 and CDR2: GTSNPN and SVGIG (reference sequence). This CDR3 comprises 16 residues. This CDR3 reads CAWLPGLAGGINEQFF. In DNA form, the CDR3 reads TGTGCCTGGCTCCCAGGGTTAGCGGGGGGCATCAATGAGCAGTTCTTC.

This rearrangement joins TRBV2 to TRBJ2-3, with D tentatively TRBD1 (6 bases). V lost 7 bases, J lost 2 bases, and 13 bases lay in between. The CDR3 has 14 residues. Per the germline V gene, CDR1 is SNHLY and CDR2 is FYNNEI. The CDR3 nucleotides read TGTGCCAGCAAAGGGGGTACAAACACAGATACGCAGTATTTT. Translation gives CASKGGTNTDTQYF. The variable domain in full, completed from reference TRBV2 and TRBJ2-3, reads EPEVTQTPSHQVTQMGQEVILRCVPISNHLYFYWYRQILGQKVEFLVSFYNNEISEKSEIFDDQFSVERPDGSNFTLKIRSTKLEDSAMYFCASKGGTNTDTQYFGPGTRLTVL.

The rearrangement links TRBV28 to TRBJ1-2; no definite D call. The CDR3 is made up of 13 amino acids. Per the germline V gene, CDR1 is MDHEN and CDR2 is SYDVKM. V lost 3 bases, J lost 8 bases, and 13 bases lay in between. CDR3 in DNA: TGTGCCAGCAGTTTGGAGTCCGTAGGGGGCTACACCTTC. This encodes CASSLESVGGYTF.

CDR3 region: CAFAPGQGVSQPQHF. The CDR3 DNA reads TGTGCCTTCGCCCCGGGACAGGGGGTTAGTCAGCCCCAGCATTTT. The chain carries TRBV30 and TRBJ1-5, with 11 bases lining up with TRBD1. Germline V gene data show CDR1 as GTSNPN and CDR2 as SVGIG (reference sequence). The J segment lost 6 bases and the V segment lost 7 bases, leaving 11 bases of the junction unmatched. The length of the CDR3 is 15 residues.

J is TRBJ1-1 and V is TRBV5-6; D uncertain. V was cut by 6 bases and J by 11 bases, with 20 bases left in between. Germline-derived CDR1 and CDR2 are SGHDT and YYEEEE. This CDR3 has 13 residues. In DNA, the CDR3 is TGTGCCAGCAACTCCTGGACCGACCCATGGGCTTTCTTT. Translation gives CASNSWTDPWAFF. The variable domain in full, completed from reference TRBV5-6 and TRBJ1-1, reads DAGVTQSPTHLIKTRGQQVTLRCSPKSGHDTVSWYQQALGQGPQFIFQYYEEEERQRGNFPDRFSGHQFPNYSSELNVNALLLGDSALYLCASNSWTDPWAFFGQGTRLTVV.

This clone was detected only a few times. The genes are TRBV7-9 and TRBJ2-5, with a weak D call TRBD2 (5 bases). The V end lost 5 bases, the J end lost 2 bases, and 12 bases lay between the germline ends. Germline V CDR1 and CDR2: SEHNR, FQNEAQ (reference sequence). The CDR3 covers 14 residues. The CDR3 DNA sequence: TGTGCCAGCAGCCACGGGGTTTGGCAAGAGACCCAGTACTTC. Protein sequence: CASSHGVWQETQYF.

The rearrangement joins TRBV5-5 to TRBJ1-3; D call uncertain. Trimming removed 1 base from V and 1 base from J, with 12 bases in between. This CDR3 contains 16 residues. Germline V gene data show CDR1 as SGHKS and CDR2 as YYEKEE (reference sequence). CDR3 sequence reads: CASSLSSSGSGNTIYF. The CDR3, as DNA: TGTGCCAGCAGCTTGAGTAGCTCAGGATCTGGAAACACCATATATTTT.

This chain joins TRBV28 and TRBJ2-2; 7 nucleotides match TRBD2. The CDR3 contains 13 residues. Germline CDR1 and CDR2: MDHEN and SYDVKM. The V and J ends lost 11 bases and 2 bases, in that order; junction bases with no gene match: 5. The chain's CDR3 is CAARGLNTGELFF. The CDR3 DNA sequence: TGTGCCGCGAGGGGACTAAACACCGGGGAGCTGTTTTTT. Filled out from reference TRBV28 and TRBJ2-2, the complete variable domain reads DVKVTQSSRYLVKRTGEKVFLECVQDMDHENMFWYRQDPGLGLRLIYFSYDVKMKEKGDIPEGYSVSREKKERFSLILESASTNQTSMYLCAARGLNTGELFFGEGSRLTVL.

V and J are TRBV29-1 and TRBJ2-1, with TRBD2 identical over 8 bases. Germline V lookup: CDR1 SQVTM, CDR2 ANQGSEA. V dropped 4 bases and J dropped 4; count of bases not matched to a gene: 0. The CDR3 runs to 12 residues. The CDR3 DNA reads as TGCAGCGTTGCGGGAGGGTACAATGAGCAGTTCTTC. Translating it yields CSVAGGYNEQFF.

The chain combines TRBV18 with TRBJ2-1; maybe TRBD1 (5 bases). Between the trimmed V and J ends, which lost 8 bases and 9 bases, there was a span of 11 bases. The germline gives CDR1 KGHSH, CDR2 LQKENI. CDR3 length: 11 residues. The DNA for the CDR3 is TGTGCCAGCAGGGTTCAGGGTGAGCAGTTCTTC. As protein: CASRVQGEQFF.

V gene TRBV5-4 combines with J gene TRBJ2-7; 9 nucleotides match TRBD1. Per germline, CDR1 SGHNT and CDR2 YYREEE (reference sequence). The CDR3 is 13 residues long. The V and J ends lost 4 bases and 5 bases, in that order; junction bases with no gene match: 4. CDR3 DNA sequence: TGTGCCAGCAGCGCAGGGACAGGGAACGAGCAGTACTTC. This gives the protein CASSAGTGNEQYF.

This rearrangement joins TRBV9 to TRBJ2-3; TRBD2 might be the D (5 bases). Germline V gene sequence: CDR1 SGDLS, CDR2 YYNGEE. V lost 0 bases and J 1 base, leaving 9 bases between the germline ends. The CDR3 is made up of 15 amino acids. The CDR3: CASSVDGGGTDTQYF. In DNA, the CDR3 is TGTGCCAGCAGCGTAGACGGAGGCGGCACAGATACGCAGTATTTT. Drawing the rest from reference TRBV9 and TRBJ2-3, the complete variable domain is DSGVTQTPKHLITATGQRVTLRCSPRSGDLSVYWYQQSLDQGLQFLIQYYNGEERAKGNILERFSAQQFPDLHSELNLSSLELGDSALYFCASSVDGGGTDTQYFGPGTRLTVL.

This rearrangement joins TRBV5-6 to TRBJ1-2; D remains ambiguous. CDR1 is SGHDT, CDR2 YYEEEE, per germline. V lost 2 bases and J 8 bases, leaving 19 bases between the germline ends. This CDR3 has 15 amino acids. The DNA for the CDR3 is TGTGCCAGCAGCTTTGTAGCCGAAAGGGAGAGGGGCTACACCTTC. Residues: CASSFVAERERGYTF.

V usage is TRBV7-9 and J usage is TRBJ2-2; 13 positions agree with TRBD2. V trimming: 1 base; J trimming: 6 bases; junction bases outside the gene matches: 2. Germline CDR1 is SEHNR and CDR2 is FQNEAQ (reference sequence). The CDR3 totals 16 residues. The CDR3 is CASSLEGLAGAGELFF. The CDR3 DNA is TGTGCCAGCAGCTTAGAAGGACTAGCGGGGGCCGGGGAGCTGTTTTTT.